This passage covers 9 T cell receptor beta chains from one sample sequenced in a study of shared T cell receptors in the human thymus. Measured with immunoSEQ multiplex PCR; TCRdb has only the in-frame clones, and not every one. The top ten clones hold about 0.01% of a sample with fewer than 700,000 clones, around nine tenths of them seen once. The data were also submitted as part of a second study, on human thymus T cells.

Input material: thymocytes. The receptors were gathered from a boy under three years old with a congenital heart defect.

V is TRBV6-5 and J is TRBJ2-7, with 7 bases lining up with TRBD1. V lost 6 bases to trimming and J lost 4 bases; unmatched junction nucleotides: 6. This CDR3 is 13 amino acids long. The germline V gene encodes CDR1 MNHEY and CDR2 SVGAGI. The CDR3 bases are TGTGCCAGCAGACCCCGGGACAGTTACGAGCAGTACTTC. Translated: CASRPRDSYEQYF.

The rearrangement uses TRBV6-4 and TRBJ2-3; D might be TRBD1 (6 bases). Trimming took off 6 bases at V and 0 bases at J, with 13 bases between the two ends. In germline, CDR1 is MRHNA, CDR2 SNTAGT. The CDR3 has 15 amino acids. In DNA, the CDR3 is TGTGCCAGCAGCCCCGGGACACGGAGCACAGATACGCAGTATTTT. Amino acids: CASSPGTRSTDTQYF.

V is TRBV5-4 and J is TRBJ2-7; a weak D match, TRBD1 (8 bases). Germline V gene lookup returns CDR1 SGHNT and CDR2 YYREEE (reference sequence). The CDR3 consists of 14 residues. With 1 base removed from V and 4 bases from J, the gap between germline ends came to 12 bases. CDR3 sequence reads: CASSLTQGGYEQYF. The DNA of the CDR3 is TGTGCCAGCAGCTTGACACAGGGGGGGTACGAGCAGTACTTC.

The J gene is TRBJ2-7, the V gene TRBV6-6, with 8 bases lining up with TRBD1. Germline CDR1 reads MNHNY; CDR2 reads SVGAGI (reference sequence). V lost 6 bases and J lost 6; bases outside the gene matches: 4. The CDR3 has 12 residues. The CDR3 sequence is CASSITGGEQYF. CDR3 coding DNA: TGTGCCAGCAGCATCACAGGGGGCGAGCAGTACTTC.

This clone was seen once. The CDR3 protein is CAIRSGTSGREETQYF. The CDR3 DNA follows: TGTGCCATCAGATCCGGGACTAGCGGGAGAGAAGAGACCCAGTACTTC. V is TRBV10-3 and J is TRBJ2-5; TRBD2 aligns across 14 bases. The V and J ends lost 6 bases and 3 bases, in that order; junction bases with no gene match: 6. CDR1 and CDR2 from the germline V gene are ENHRY and SYGVKD. This CDR3 has 16 amino acids.

The V gene is TRBV5-4, the J gene TRBJ2-3; TRBD2 agrees at 10 bases. The CDR3 contains 17 residues. CDR1 is SGHNT, CDR2 YYREEE, per germline (reference sequence). V was pared by 1 base and J by 8 bases, with 13 bases of the junction left unmatched. The CDR3 loop is CASSLSPSGSLMGTQYF. CDR3 nucleotide sequence: TGTGCCAGCAGCTTGTCCCCTAGCGGGAGCCTAATGGGTACGCAGTATTTT.

Remarks on this clone: Other DNA sequences within the sample encode an identical CDR3. The rearrangement links TRBV5-4 to TRBJ2-7, with no clear D. Germline assignment: CDR1 SGHNT and CDR2 YYREEE (reference sequence). The length of the CDR3 is 13 residues. Deletions cut 0 bases from V and 1 base from J, with 5 bases between. The CDR3 spells CASSLGASYEQYF. CDR3 bases: TGTGCCAGCAGCTTGGGGGCTTCCTACGAGCAGTACTTC.

This clone was counted a single time. The rearrangement joins TRBV2 to TRBJ2-7; 12 bases are a match to TRBD2. The CDR3 contains 15 residues. Germline lookup yields CDR1 SNHLY and CDR2 FYNNEI. The junction had 12 bases not matched to a gene; V was cut back by 6 bases and J by 9 bases. In nucleotides, the CDR3 is TGTGCCAGCAGGCATCCGGGACTAGCGGGTCTCAGGCAGTACTTC. Its protein product is CASRHPGLAGLRQYF. The variable domain in full, completed from reference TRBV2 and TRBJ2-7, reads EPEVTQTPSHQVTQMGQEVILRCVPISNHLYFYWYRQILGQKVEFLVSFYNNEISEKSEIFDDQFSVERPDGSNFTLKIRSTKLEDSAMYFCASRHPGLAGLRQYFGPGTRLTVT.

V and J are TRBV2 and TRBJ2-3; D call uncertain. There are 16 residues in the CDR3. With 7 bases removed from V and 5 bases from J, the gap between germline ends came to 22 bases. Looked up from germline, CDR1 is SNHLY and CDR2 is FYNNEI. The CDR3 region is CASTPPRRITGDTQYF. DNA for the CDR3: TGTGCCAGCACCCCCCCGAGGCGGATAACGGGAGATACGCAGTATTTT.